This TCR beta chain was recovered during a study of T-cell reconstitution after alpha-beta-depleted transplantation in children. This clonotype was counted at least ten times. The TCRbeta library was prepared with unique molecular identifiers. TCRdb re-called the PCR reads through MiXCR, storing one row per CDR3 protein. The sample has 150,000 to 200,000 distinct CDR3 sequences, approximately 7% seen once. The germline V gene encodes CDR1 MNHNS and CDR2 SASEGT. The CDR3 covers 13 residues. Trimming took off 9 bases at V and 3 bases at J, with 15 bases between the two ends. The chain combines TRBV6-1 with TRBJ2-7; tentatively, D is TRBD1 or TRBD2 (6 bases each). The receptor's source is a human donor who donated a stem cell graft to a child with Wiskott-Aldrich syndrome. The sequences come from PBMCs from the stem cell graft donor, collected from the stem cell graft. The CDR3 here is CASGMGGSYEQYF. The CDR3 DNA reads TGTGCCAGTGGGATGGGGGGCAGCTACGAGCAGTACTTC.